This T cell receptor beta chain was recovered during a study of glioma-infiltrating T cells. Whole-study findings and limits: Non-neoplastic patients had below-expected tissue-blood divergence, while all gliomas exceeded expectation.

V trimming: 8 bases; J trimming: 4 bases; junction bases outside the gene matches: 14. CDR3 length equals 16 residues. Germline CDR1 and CDR2: MNHNS and SASEGT. The iRepertoire nested amplicon-rescue multiplex PCR amplified TCR alpha and beta CDR3s from RNA. MiXCR, run by TCRdb on the multiplex PCR reads, gives a single entry per CDR3 protein. The sample lists about 180,000 distinct CDR3 sequences; 43% were seen once. A remark on this clonotype: The target antigen is unknown.

The chain recombines TRBV6-1 with TRBJ2-7; TRBD1 aligns across 10 bases. Sequenced material: glioma tissue, nonneoplastic brain tissue, or PBMCs (not recorded which). This receptor was taken from a human donor with low-grade glioma or glioblastoma, undergoing nonglioma brain surgery, or in good health (not recorded which). The CDR3 DNA sequence: TGTGCCAGCTACGCTAGTCGAGGGACAGGGGTGTACGAGCAGTACTTC. Protein sequence: CASYASRGTGVYEQYF.